This T cell receptor beta chain derives from a study of patients and donors after allogeneic stem cell transplantation. This CDR3 has 13 amino acids. CDR1 and CDR2 from the germline V gene are MNHEY and SVGEGT. Trimming took off 5 bases at V and 7 bases at J, with 14 bases between the two ends. Using its own MiXCR run on the RT-PCR reads, TCRdb lists one record per CDR3 protein. The table records roughly 250,000 distinct CDR3 sequences, about 14% of them present only once. This clonotype was detected only a few times. Sequencing was done on a sample of blood, either unsorted or a sorted T cell fraction (not recorded which). The chain carries TRBV6-2 or TRBV6-3 and TRBJ2-5; D is unresolved. The source of this sequence is a human donor who was either an allogeneic HSCT recipient or a stem cell or donor lymphocyte infusion donor (not recorded which). It is not recorded whose cells these are; they may come from a transplant donor. This chain's CDR3 is CASSQASSGTQYF. CDR3 bases: TGTGCCAGCAGTCAGGCCAGTTCTGGGACCCAGTACTTC.